The T cell receptor (beta chain) under discussion was sequenced for a study of shared clonotypes between healthy human individuals. Study-wide context: Per donor, CD8 memory used one plate, CD8 naive used two, CD4 memory used three and CD4 naive used three.

This clone was recorded a few times. Its antigen is unknown. Naive CD8 cells lacked CD45RO, underwent positive selection for CCR7 and left out terminally differentiated effector memory CD45RA+ cells. Libraries were prepared by immunoSEQ multiplex PCR; TCRdb keeps only in-frame clonotypes and omits some of them. The sample carries millions of clones, roughly 95% recorded once. CDR1 and CDR2 (germline): MNHEY, SVGAGI. The length of the CDR3 is 15 residues. Deletions cut 2 bases from V and 6 bases from J, with 16 bases between. Findings and limits, study-wide: Shared clonotypes: approximately 5.3% naive CD4, roughly 4% naive CD8, about 2.5% memory CD4, 0.4% memory CD8. Donor clonotype sharing was expected to depend on sequencing depth. Genetic and exposure-history diversity was limited by the small donor number.

Sequencing input: naive CD8+ T cells sorted from blood. J is TRBJ1-2 and V is TRBV6-5; possibly TRBD1 for D (5 bases). The clonotype comes from a man in his late teens or twenties in good health. The CDR3: CASSYKTAGPHGYTF. CDR3 bases: TGTGCCAGCAGTTACAAAACGGCAGGGCCCCATGGCTACACCTTC.